A selection of T cell receptor beta chains follows, all from one sample in a study of blood T cell repertoires in COVID-19. Clones were read by immunoSEQ multiplex PCR, and TCRdb kept only the in-frame ones, dropping some. This sample has approximately 170,000 clones, with about nine tenths found just once. Sequencing was performed on peripheral blood. The receptors were sampled from a woman in her seventies with acute or convalescent COVID-19. CDR3s include the opening cysteine and the closing phenylalanine or tryptophan. A D gene is named only where the DNA matches it firmly. Not all rows give a size; the values are once, few, many and, for expanded clones, a class.

abundance	len	d_gene	v_gene	j_gene	CDR3nt	CDR3aa
few	14	-	TRBV28	TRBJ1-2	TGTGCCAGCAGAGGCGGTGGGGGGATCTATGGCTACACCTTC	CASRGGGGIYGYTF
-	15	-	TRBV7-8	TRBJ1-4	TGTGCCAGCAGCTTCGGAGGGGAGAGGGGTGAAAAACTGTTTTTT	CASSFGGERGEKLFF
-	16	TRBD1	TRBV5-1	TRBJ2-1	TGCGCCAGCAGCTTGGTGGGACAGGAGGGATACAATGAGCAGTTCTTC	CASSLVGQEGYNEQFF
-	18	TRBD1	TRBV3-1/TRBV3-2	TRBJ2-1	TGTGCCAGCAGCCAAGTATTGAGCCGAGGGGGCGATCCCAATGAGCAGTTCTTC	CASSQVLSRGGDPNEQFF
-	17	TRBD2	TRBV27	TRBJ2-7	TGTGCCAGCAGTCCGCCCCCCACGGGGGGGTTGTACTACGAGCAGTACTTC	CASSPPPTGGLYYEQYF
-	15	TRBD1	TRBV27	TRBJ1-2	TGTGCCAGCAGCGCTGCGGAACAGGGGTTTGGTGGCTACACCTTC	CASSAAEQGFGGYTF
-	15	-	TRBV21-1	TRBJ2-7	TGTGCCAGCAGCAAGTGCAACAGTACCTCCTACGAGCAGTACTTC	CASSKCNSTSYEQYF
-	16	TRBD1	TRBV19	TRBJ1-6	TGTGCCAGTAACACTATGGCGGGACAGGGGTATTCACCCCTCCACTTT	CASNTMAGQGYSPLHF
once	17	TRBD2	TRBV7-8	TRBJ2-1	TGTGCCAGCAGCTTAGTTGAGGTGACTAGCGGGAGCAATGAGCAGTTCTTC	CASSLVEVTSGSNEQFF
-	14	-	TRBV11-2	TRBJ1-4	TGTGCCAGCAGCCCAGGGGCAACTAATGAAAAACTGTTTTTT	CASSPGATNEKLFF
-	15	-	TRBV19	TRBJ1-2	TGTGCCAGTAGTATCGACGGACACCTTAACTATGGCTACACCTTC	CASSIDGHLNYGYTF
-	14	-	TRBV19	TRBJ1-4	TGTGCCAGTAGTATTACAGGGAGGGAAGAAAAACTGTTTTTT	CASSITGREEKLFF
many	15	-	TRBV27	TRBJ1-2	TGTGCCAGCAGTCTCCGCGGGGACTTCCCCTATGGCTACACCTTC	CASSLRGDFPYGYTF
-	16	TRBD2	TRBV7-9	TRBJ2-1	TGTGCCAGCAGCTATCGGACTAGCGGGACAGCCAATGAGCAGTTCTTC	CASSYRTSGTANEQFF
-	20	TRBD2	TRBV7-7	TRBJ2-3	TGTGCCAGCAGCCCCCATCCGGGACTAGCGGATTGGTTGGGAGTAGATACGCAGTATTTT	CASSPHPGLADWLGVDTQYF
once	13	TRBD2	TRBV3-1/TRBV3-2	TRBJ2-7	TGTGCCAGCACCCAGGCGGGGGCCTACGAGCAGTACTTC	CASTQAGAYEQYF
-	14	TRBD1	TRBV6-5	TRBJ2-5	TGTGCCAGCAGTTATCCAGGGGGCCAAGAGACCCAGTACTTC	CASSYPGGQETQYF
few	15	-	TRBV7-2	TRBJ1-5	TGTGCCAGCAGCTTAAGCCAGGGACTCCATCAGCCCCAGCATTTT	CASSLSQGLHQPQHF
-	18	TRBD2	TRBV5-1	TRBJ2-5	TGCGCCAGCAGCTTGGGTGCGGCGGGAGGGCCCTCACGAGAGACCCAGTACTTC	CASSLGAAGGPSRETQYF
-	17	-	TRBV11-2	TRBJ2-1	TGTGCCAGCAGCTTAGATTCGATCGCGGGGCGTAACAATGAGCAGTTCTTC	CASSLDSIAGRNNEQFF
-	13	-	TRBV6-5	TRBJ2-7	TGTGCCAGCAAATTCATTGGGGGCAACGAGCAGTACTTC	CASKFIGGNEQYF
-	14	-	TRBV7-3	TRBJ2-3	TGTGCCAGCACAAGGGGTGGTGGCACTGATACGCAGTATTTT	CASTRGGGTDTQYF
few	17	-	TRBV7-9	TRBJ1-1	TGTGCCAGCCAAGAGGGCCAGGGGAAGATTTGGAACACTGAAGCTTTCTTT	CASQEGQGKIWNTEAFF
-	11	-	TRBV12-3/TRBV12-4	TRBJ1-1	TGTGCCAGCAGTTCAGGGCCTGAAGCTTTCTTT	CASSSGPEAFF
once	15	-	TRBV4-1	TRBJ1-5	TGCGCCAGCCGGAGACAGGTCAATAGCAATCAGCCCCAGCATTTT	CASRRQVNSNQPQHF
-	15	-	TRBV5-1	TRBJ1-2	TGCGCCAGCAGCTTGGACCTGCTTGTAGACTATGGCTACACCTTC	CASSLDLLVDYGYTF
-	16	-	TRBV18	TRBJ1-2	TGTGCCAGCTCACCACCATCCTCGGGGGGCGCGTCGGGCTACACCTTC	CASSPPSSGGASGYTF
few	14	TRBD1	TRBV11-2	TRBJ1-2	TGTGCCAGCAGCTTTGGGACAGGGTCTGAGGGCTACACCTTC	CASSFGTGSEGYTF
-	16	-	TRBV4-1	TRBJ1-5	TGCGCCAGCAGCCAAGATGGCGACCAGGGTCATCAGCCCCAGCATTTT	CASSQDGDQGHQPQHF
-	14	-	TRBV19	TRBJ1-6	TGTGCCAGTACCCCGAGCCAGGGGCTCTCACCCCTCCACTTT	CASTPSQGLSPLHF